This T cell receptor (beta chain) was observed in a study of T cell responses to AZD1222 COVID-19 vaccine. Points from the study as a whole: Among the donors, most were white British and more were female, and clonal diversity was possibly underestimated. Rises in breadth and depth of Spike-specific TCRs came after two AZD1222 doses.

Looked up from germline, CDR1 is SEHNR and CDR2 is FQNEAQ (reference sequence). Trimming pared 3 bases from V and 4 bases from J, leaving 9 bases between. The CDR3 contains 13 residues. Sequencing used immunoSEQ multiplex PCR; TCRdb keeps in-frame clones, though not all of them. The sample holds 200,000 to 300,000 clones, 80% to 95% seen once. This clone was detected once. Its antigen remains unknown. This TCR was recovered from an adult in good health. The sequences come from peripheral blood, collected on day 0 of AZD1222 vaccination. This chain uses TRBV7-9 with TRBJ1-1; D gene unclear. This CDR3 is CASSFQRGTEAFF. The CDR3 DNA is TGTGCCAGCAGCTTCCAAAGAGGCACTGAAGCTTTCTTT.